What follows are 15 T cell receptor beta chains derived from one specimen sequenced in a study of blood T cell repertoires in COVID-19. Sequenced by immunoSEQ multiplex PCR; TCRdb stores in-frame clones only, minus some. The sample includes some 200,000 clones, 83% of them seen just once. Material for sequencing was peripheral blood. All receptors come from a woman aged 40 to 50 with acute or convalescent COVID-19.

The gene calls are TRBV19 and TRBJ2-5; 7 bases are a match to TRBD1. The CDR3 totals 16 residues. V trimming: 3 bases; J trimming: 2 bases; junction bases outside the gene matches: 9. Germline CDR1 is LNHDA and CDR2 is SQIVND (reference sequence). CDR3 sequence: CASSMPWEQGQETQYF. The CDR3 DNA follows: TGTGCCAGTAGTATGCCGTGGGAACAGGGGCAAGAGACCCAGTACTTC.

The CDR3 loop is CASSLRGAGTGGNGYTF. DNA of the CDR3: TGCGCCAGCAGCTTACGCGGAGCCGGGACAGGGGGCAATGGCTACACCTTC. The chain is built from TRBV5-1 and TRBJ1-2; 12 bases fit TRBD1. The CDR3 runs 17 residues. The J segment lost 6 bases and the V segment lost 2 bases, leaving 11 bases of the junction unmatched. Germline V gene lookup returns CDR1 SGHRS and CDR2 YFSETQ. Variable domain in full (rest from reference TRBV5-1 and TRBJ1-2): KAGVTQTPRYLIKTRGQQVTLSCSPISGHRSVSWYQQTPGQGLQFLFEYFSETQRNKGNFPGRFSGRQFSNSRSEMNVSTLELGDSALYLCASSLRGAGTGGNGYTFGSGTRLTVV.

The J gene is TRBJ2-5, the V gene TRBV9, with D possibly matching TRBD2 (6 bases). CDR3 length: 14 residues. The germline V gene encodes CDR1 SGDLS and CDR2 YYNGEE. The V end lost 0 bases, the J end lost 5 bases, and 11 bases lay between the germline ends. CDR3 sequence: CASSVVGRGETQYF. The CDR3 DNA follows: TGTGCCAGCAGCGTAGTCGGGAGAGGGGAGACCCAGTACTTC. Full variable domain (outside the CDR3, taken from reference TRBV9 and TRBJ2-5): DSGVTQTPKHLITATGQRVTLRCSPRSGDLSVYWYQQSLDQGLQFLIQYYNGEERAKGNILERFSAQQFPDLHSELNLSSLELGDSALYFCASSVVGRGETQYFGPGTRLLVL.

CDR3 nucleotide sequence: TGTGCCATCAGTACCACACCGGGACAGGGAAACTATGGCTACACCTTC. Its protein product is CAISTTPGQGNYGYTF. This rearrangement joins TRBV10-3 to TRBJ1-2; TRBD1 aligns across 9 bases. J lost 2 bases, V lost 5 bases, and 9 bases had no gene match. Per the germline V gene, CDR1 is ENHRY and CDR2 is SYGVKD. This CDR3 has 16 residues.

The chain has TRBV28 and TRBJ2-6; no clear D gene. Germline CDR1 MDHEN, CDR2 SYDVKM. The CDR3 loop spans 16 amino acids. Trimming stripped 4 bases from V and 2 bases from J, with 12 bases between. CDR3 DNA sequence: TGTGCCAGCAGTTCTTCCCCTCCCGCTGGGGCCAACGTCCTGACTTTC. This codes for CASSSSPPAGANVLTF. The whole variable domain, remainder taken from reference TRBV28 and TRBJ2-6, is DVKVTQSSRYLVKRTGEKVFLECVQDMDHENMFWYRQDPGLGLRLIYFSYDVKMKEKGDIPEGYSVSREKKERFSLILESASTNQTSMYLCASSSSPPAGANVLTFGAGSRLTVL.

On this clone itself: The junction and the germline gene differ at one end; a read error may be behind it. The CDR3 protein is CDWKSKGVQPQHF. CDR3 DNA: TGTGACTGGAAATCGAAAGGGGTTCAGCCCCAGCATTTT. V usage is TRBV30 and J usage is TRBJ1-5, with D possibly matching TRBD1 (5 bases). Germline CDR1 and CDR2: GTSNPN and SVGIG (reference sequence). The CDR3 spans 13 residues.

The chain combines TRBV5-4 with TRBJ1-1; D possibly corresponds to TRBD1 (6 bases). CDR1 and CDR2 (germline): SGHNT, YYREEE (reference sequence). The length of the CDR3 is 13 residues. Trimming pared 6 bases from V and 7 bases from J, leaving 16 bases between. Written as DNA, the CDR3 is TGTGCCAGCATCAATAACAGGGTTGGTGAAGCTTTCTTT. This gives the protein CASINNRVGEAFF.

The chain employs TRBV7-2 and TRBJ1-3; TRBD1 agrees at 9 bases. Germline V gene lookup returns CDR1 SGHTA and CDR2 FQGNSA. The CDR3 is made up of 15 amino acids. Trimming at V came to 3 bases and at J to 2 bases, leaving 2 bases not matched to a gene. As DNA, the CDR3 is TGTGCCAGCAGCTTCACAGGGGGCGCTGGAAACACCATATATTTT. Translation gives CASSFTGGAGNTIYF.

The V call is TRBV27, the J call TRBJ2-1; D perhaps matches TRBD2 (6 bases). This CDR3 contains 11 residues. From germline, CDR1 is MNHEY and CDR2 SMNVEV (reference sequence). Trimming pared 6 bases from V and 15 bases from J, leaving 15 bases between. CDR3 loop: CASRGGTPVFF. CDR3 nucleotide sequence: TGTGCCAGCAGGGGCGGGACTCCGGTGTTCTTC.

The V call is TRBV5-1, the J call TRBJ1-2, with D possibly TRBD1 on 5 matching bases. CDR1 is SGHRS, CDR2 YFSETQ, per germline. CDR3 length: 13 residues. V was pared by 2 bases and J by 4 bases, with 9 bases between. CDR3 DNA: TGCGCCAGCAGCTTAGCGGGGACCTATGGCTACACCTTC. This gives the protein CASSLAGTYGYTF.

In this sample, this clone turned up a few times. The chain links TRBV3-1 (or the pseudogene TRBV3-2) to TRBJ1-1, with a possible D match to TRBD1 (6 bases). This CDR3 is 13 amino acids long. The V gene lost 8 bases and the J gene lost 1 base, with 11 bases spanning the gap. Germline V lookup: CDR1 LGHDT, CDR2 YNNKEL (reference sequence). The CDR3 DNA follows: TGTGCCAGCGGCTTAGGGGGGAACACTGAAGCTTTCTTT. Its translation is CASGLGGNTEAFF.

The V and J genes are TRBV30 and TRBJ1-6, with 8 bases matching TRBD1. This CDR3 has 15 residues. The V and J ends lost 4 bases and 7 bases, in that order; junction bases with no gene match: 9. Germline V gene sequence: CDR1 GTSNPN, CDR2 SVGIG (reference sequence). CDR3 amino acids: CAWTSWTGPNSPLHF. The CDR3 coding sequence is TGTGCCTGGACCTCCTGGACAGGGCCAAATTCACCCCTCCACTTT.

This chain connects TRBV4-1 to TRBJ2-5; D is undetermined. Germline-derived CDR1 and CDR2 are MGHRA and YSYEKL. The CDR3 totals 13 residues. V shed 5 bases and J shed 5 bases, with 12 bases lying between them. CDR3 sequence (DNA): TGCGCCAGCAGCAACAGCAACGAGGAGACCCAGTACTTC. This encodes CASSNSNEETQYF.

The genes are TRBV11-3 and TRBJ2-1, with 7 nucleotides matching TRBD1. The J segment lost 7 bases and the V segment lost 4 bases, leaving 1 base of the junction unmatched. The CDR3 extends over 12 amino acids. CDR1 is SGHNT, CDR2 YENEEA, per germline. CDR3 nucleotides: TGTGCCAGCAGCTCGACAGGGAATGAGCAGTTCTTC. Amino acids: CASSSTGNEQFF.

The rearrangement joins TRBV27 to TRBJ2-1; 13 bases are a match to TRBD2. CDR3 length equals 15 residues. Germline loops: CDR1 MNHEY, CDR2 SMNVEV (reference sequence). The V segment lost 5 bases and the J segment 9 bases; nucleotides outside the gene matches: 7. CDR3 sequence (DNA): TGTGCCAGCAGTGTCGGGACTAGCGGGACTGGTGAGCAGTTCTTC. Protein: CASSVGTSGTGEQFF.